The present T cell receptor (beta chain) was sequenced within a study of T cells in Graves' hyperthyroidism and ophthalmopathy (dated by TCRdb to 2018 to 2020). In the study overall: Peripheral blood samples were taken at initial diagnosis, before any treatment was given. The 100 discovery patients were randomly split 7:3 into training and test sets. In addition, the study compared T-cell repertoires in thyroid tissue and in blood from over 5 Graves' hyperthyroidism patients. A discovery cohort of about 95 patients, approximately 45 with Graves' ophthalmopathy and about 60 with stable Graves' hyperthyroidism, was used to find distinguishing TCR V-J signatures. The paper describes TCR Vbeta CDR3 sequencing of roughly 130 peripheral blood samples, made up of 43 ophthalmopathy patients, some 80 hyperthyroidism patients and 17 progressor patients. After sampling, hyperthyroidism patients received methimazole starting at 30 mg daily, and ophthalmopathy patients received high-dose intravenous methylprednisolone. Prospective prediction of ophthalmopathy was tested in an independent validation cohort of 18 hyperthyroidism patients and 15 to 17 patients who later progressed to ophthalmopathy. The research as a whole found: No statistical method was used to set the sample size in advance, and investigators knew the group allocation. During validation, the model predicted progression to ophthalmopathy a median of approximately 7 months ahead of onset, with around 65% sensitivity and about 72% specificity. Most expanded thyroid clonotypes (frequency above 0.001) were also found in blood, which suggests that blood repertoires may mirror thyroid immune responses. Ophthalmopathy was separated from stable hyperthyroidism by a 13 V-J signature model, with roughly 88% sensitivity and 81% to 83% specificity obtained in cross-validation and 80%/75% obtained in testing.

TCR beta CDR3 regions were amplified from RNA transcripts. The TCR CDR3 was subjected to a first round of RT-PCR using the HTBI primer set and the Qiagen OneStep RT-PCR kit. The libraries were constructed in a second round of multiplex PCR and then size-selected and purified. Libraries were sequenced paired-end with 100 bp reads on an Illumina HiSeq2000. The authors' analysis ran thus. SOAPnuke was used to process the raw data, removing reads that contained adapters or uncalled bases, had a mean Phred below 15, or lacked an exact match to the constant primer or identifier. COPE v1.2.5 was used to merge the high-quality paired reads, and each unique nucleotide sequence was defined as a clonotype. MiTCR v1.1 was used to align clonotypes to the IMGT TRBV, TRBD and TRBJ reference segments. Only V-J combinations with frequency above 0.0001, covering about 99% of repertoires, were analysed. A TCS score was defined as the ratio of F50 (clonal expansion) to E x V (chaos), with BLOSUM62-based TCRdist applied between CDR3 peptides within each V-J. Welch's t-statistics and random forest reduced some 510 V-J features to 13, which were used in a naive Bayes classifier (R e1071). The raw public data were reprocessed by TCRdb itself: fastp quality trimming at Q25, MiXCR clonotype calling, in-frame beta chains only. Rows with a matching CDR3 protein are joined into one entry that keeps the most common DNA and genes. The V and J calls were determined by TCRdb, not by the authors. The sample table contains some 620,000 distinct CDR3 sequences; only one count was recorded for about a sixth of them. The top ten constitute about 3.8% of the sample.

This clonotype was recorded at least ten times. No cognate antigen has been identified for it. No much larger clonotype is one base removed from it; base qualities were not supplied. The CDR3 starts with the cysteine, ends with the phenylalanine, and has 12 residues. The kept DNA is CDR3 alone, 36 bases in frame from the first base. The germline ends are 8 bases apart after V is trimmed by 6 bases and J by 2 bases. Sequences KGHSH (CDR1) and LQKENI (CDR2) are obtained from the germline V gene. A patient counted as having stable Graves' hyperthyroidism if no progression to ophthalmopathy occurred over 18 months of follow-up. Hyperthyroidism patients were newly diagnosed, with disease duration under 2 months, and aged 18 to 65 years. Patients with uncontrolled infections, other autoimmune diseases, pregnancy or lactation were excluded. Diagnoses were established on the basis of clinical symptoms, serum thyroxine and TRAb, thyroid ultrasound, and orbital computed tomography. Ficoll-Paque density gradient centrifugation was used to isolate PBMCs from 8 to 10 ml of fresh peripheral blood. Total RNA was extracted using Trizol reagent, and RNA quality was assessed on an Agilent 2100 Bioanalyzer.

This sequence originates from a woman aged 25 to 39 with Graves' hyperthyroidism. Rearrangement joined TRBV18 to TRBJ2-7; the D gene remains uncertain. Sequencing input: blood. The nucleotide sequence is TGTGCCAGCTCCTCCTGGGCCTACGAGCAGTACTTC. This gives the protein CASSSWAYEQYF.